This T cell receptor beta chain was sequenced for a study of T cells in localized non-small cell lung cancer. Study outcomes and limitations: Heterogeneity cannot be ruled out, as sequencing used one tumor region only. Of the tissues analyzed, uninvolved adjacent lung showed maximal T cell clonality, greater than tumor. For the top 100 tumor clones, a median about 57 also appeared in adjacent lung.

Turning to this clone: Its antigen is not identified.

Some clones are missing from TCRdb's copy, which holds only in-frame ones; the method was immunoSEQ multiplex PCR. The sample consists of 25,000 to 40,000 clones, roughly 80% of them appearing once. V lost 7 bases, J lost 1 base, and 22 bases lay in between. Germline values: CDR1 GTSNPN, CDR2 SVGIG (reference sequence). This CDR3 region has 16 residues. Source: peripheral blood, taken before any cancer treatment. This sequence was found in a male donor at least 60 years old with stage II squamous cell lung carcinoma. The chain links TRBV30 to TRBJ1-1; TRBD1 is a possible D gene (5 bases). CDR3 coding DNA: TGTGCCTCTAAAACTAACAGGAACCGGGGGAACACTGAAGCTTTCTTT. It yields the protein CASKTNRNRGNTEAFF.